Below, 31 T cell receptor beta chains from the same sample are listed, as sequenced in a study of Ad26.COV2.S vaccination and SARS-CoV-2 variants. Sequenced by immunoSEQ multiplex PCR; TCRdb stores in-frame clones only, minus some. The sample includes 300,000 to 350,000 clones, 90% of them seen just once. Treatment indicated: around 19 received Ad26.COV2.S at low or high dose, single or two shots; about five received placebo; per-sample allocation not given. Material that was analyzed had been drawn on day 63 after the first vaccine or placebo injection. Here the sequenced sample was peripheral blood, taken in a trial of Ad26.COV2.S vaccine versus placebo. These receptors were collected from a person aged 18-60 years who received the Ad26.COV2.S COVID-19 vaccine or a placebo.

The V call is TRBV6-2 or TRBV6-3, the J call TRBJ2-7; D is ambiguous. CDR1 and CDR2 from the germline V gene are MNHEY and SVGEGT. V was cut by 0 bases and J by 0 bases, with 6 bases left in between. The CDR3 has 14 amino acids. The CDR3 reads CASSYSVNSYEQYV. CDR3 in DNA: TGTGCCAGCAGTTACTCGGTCAACTCCTACGAGCAGTACGTC.

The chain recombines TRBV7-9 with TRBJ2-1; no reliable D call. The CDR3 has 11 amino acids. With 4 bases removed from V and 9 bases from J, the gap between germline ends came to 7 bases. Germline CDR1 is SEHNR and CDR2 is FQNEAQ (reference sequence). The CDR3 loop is CASSSPIEQFF. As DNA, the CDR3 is TGTGCCAGCAGCTCCCCAATTGAGCAGTTCTTC.

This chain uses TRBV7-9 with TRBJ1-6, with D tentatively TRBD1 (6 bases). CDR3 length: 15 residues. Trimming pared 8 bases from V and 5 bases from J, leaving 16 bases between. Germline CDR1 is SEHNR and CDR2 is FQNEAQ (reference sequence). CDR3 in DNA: TGTGCCAGCGATGAAATAAGGGGGAATAATTCACCCCTCCACTTT. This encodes CASDEIRGNNSPLHF. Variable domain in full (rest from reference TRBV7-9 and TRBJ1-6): DTGVSQNPRHKITKRGQNVTFRCDPISEHNRLYWYRQTLGQGPEFLTYFQNEAQLEKSRLLSDRFSAERPKGSFSTLEIQRTEQGDSAMYLCASDEIRGNNSPLHFGNGTRLTVT.

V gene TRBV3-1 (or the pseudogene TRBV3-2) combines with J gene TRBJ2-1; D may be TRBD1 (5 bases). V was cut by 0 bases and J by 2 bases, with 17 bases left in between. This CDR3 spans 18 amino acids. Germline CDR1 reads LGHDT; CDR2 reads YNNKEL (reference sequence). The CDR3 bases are TGTGCCAGCAGCCAAGATGGTCTAGGTGGGGCCACCTACAATGAGCAGTTCTTC. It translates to CASSQDGLGGATYNEQFF.

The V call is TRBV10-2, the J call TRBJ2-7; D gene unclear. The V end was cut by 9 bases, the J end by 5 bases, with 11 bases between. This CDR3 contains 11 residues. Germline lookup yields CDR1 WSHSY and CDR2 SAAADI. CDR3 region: CASFHSHEQYF. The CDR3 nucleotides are TGCGCCAGTTTCCACAGCCACGAGCAGTACTTC.

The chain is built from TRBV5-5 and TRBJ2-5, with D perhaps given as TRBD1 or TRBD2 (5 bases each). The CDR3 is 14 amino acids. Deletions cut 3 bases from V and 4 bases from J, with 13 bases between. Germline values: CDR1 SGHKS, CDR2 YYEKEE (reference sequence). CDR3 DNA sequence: TGTGCCAGCAGCTCACCGGGACGCGGAGAGACCCAGTACTTC. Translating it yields CASSSPGRGETQYF.

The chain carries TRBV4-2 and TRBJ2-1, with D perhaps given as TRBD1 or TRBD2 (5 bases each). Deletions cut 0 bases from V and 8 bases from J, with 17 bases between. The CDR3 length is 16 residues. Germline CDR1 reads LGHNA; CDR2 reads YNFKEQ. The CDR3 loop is CASSQDPGSRDDEQFF. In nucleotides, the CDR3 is TGTGCCAGCAGCCAAGATCCAGGGTCGAGGGACGATGAGCAGTTCTTC.

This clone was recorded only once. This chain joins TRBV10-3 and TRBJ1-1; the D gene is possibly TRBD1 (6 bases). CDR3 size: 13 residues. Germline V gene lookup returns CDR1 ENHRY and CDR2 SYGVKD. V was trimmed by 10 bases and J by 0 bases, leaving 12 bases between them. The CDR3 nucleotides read TGTGCCACCACACGACAGGTGAACACTGAAGCTTTCTTT. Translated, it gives CATTRQVNTEAFF.

The CDR3 region is CASSPRTSDGADTQYF. The CDR3 DNA reads TGTGCCAGCAGTCCCCGGACTAGCGATGGCGCAGATACGCAGTATTTT. V usage is TRBV27 and J usage is TRBJ2-3; 9 bases are shared with TRBD2. CDR1 and CDR2 from the germline V gene are MNHEY and SMNVEV (reference sequence). The CDR3 has 16 amino acids. With 5 bases clipped from V and 4 bases from J, the junction kept 10 bases outside the gene matches.

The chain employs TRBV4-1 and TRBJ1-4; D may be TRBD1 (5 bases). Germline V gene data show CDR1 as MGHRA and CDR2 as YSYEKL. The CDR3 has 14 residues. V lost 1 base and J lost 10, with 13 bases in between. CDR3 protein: CASSQGGVVGKLFF. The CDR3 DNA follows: TGCGCCAGCAGCCAAGGGGGGGTCGTGGGAAAACTGTTTTTT.

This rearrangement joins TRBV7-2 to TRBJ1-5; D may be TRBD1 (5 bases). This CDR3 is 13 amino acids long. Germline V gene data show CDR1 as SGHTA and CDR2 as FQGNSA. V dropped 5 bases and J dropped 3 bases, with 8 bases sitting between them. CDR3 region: CASSVRVNQPQHF. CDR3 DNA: TGTGCCAGCAGCGTCAGGGTCAATCAGCCCCAGCATTTT.

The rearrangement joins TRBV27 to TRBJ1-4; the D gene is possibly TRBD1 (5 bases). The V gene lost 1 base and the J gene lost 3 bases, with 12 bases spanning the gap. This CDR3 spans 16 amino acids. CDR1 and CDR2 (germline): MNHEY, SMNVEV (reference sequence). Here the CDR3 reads CASSLFPTVSNEKLFF. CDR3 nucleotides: TGTGCCAGCAGTTTATTTCCGACAGTTTCTAATGAAAAACTGTTTTTT.

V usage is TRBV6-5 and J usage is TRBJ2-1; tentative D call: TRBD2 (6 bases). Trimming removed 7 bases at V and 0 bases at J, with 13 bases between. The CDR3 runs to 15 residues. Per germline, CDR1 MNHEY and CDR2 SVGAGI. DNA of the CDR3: TGTGCCAGCACCATCGACGGGAGCTCCTACAATGAGCAGTTCTTC. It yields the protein CASTIDGSSYNEQFF.

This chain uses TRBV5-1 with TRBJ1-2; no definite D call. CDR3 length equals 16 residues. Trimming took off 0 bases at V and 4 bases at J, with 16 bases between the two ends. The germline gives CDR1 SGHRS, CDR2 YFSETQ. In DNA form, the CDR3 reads TGCGCCAGCAGCTTGGCCGGCGGCTTTGGTAGCTATGGCTACACCTTC. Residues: CASSLAGGFGSYGYTF.

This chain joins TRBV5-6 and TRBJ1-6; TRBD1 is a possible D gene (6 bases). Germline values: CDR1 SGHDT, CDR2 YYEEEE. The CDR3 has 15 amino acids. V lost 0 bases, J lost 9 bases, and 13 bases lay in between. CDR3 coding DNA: TGTGCCAGCAGCTTGGCAGGGGTTTCGGGTTCACCCCTCCACTTT. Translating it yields CASSLAGVSGSPLHF.

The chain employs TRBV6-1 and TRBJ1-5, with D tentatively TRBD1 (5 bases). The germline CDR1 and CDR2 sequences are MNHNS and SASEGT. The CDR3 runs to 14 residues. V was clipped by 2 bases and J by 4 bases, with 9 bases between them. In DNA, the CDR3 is TGTGCCAGCAGTGAATCGGGGCTAAATCAGCCCCAGCATTTT. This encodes CASSESGLNQPQHF.

The CDR3 bases are TGTGCCATCAGCGTCGGACCGGGGGCGGCGGGGAGCAATCAGCCCCAGCATTTT. It is translated as CAISVGPGAAGSNQPQHF. The chain recombines TRBV10-3 with TRBJ1-5; perhaps TRBD1 as D (6 bases). The CDR3 extends over 18 amino acids. The V end lost 6 bases, the J end lost 1 base, and 22 bases lay between the germline ends. Per the germline V gene, CDR1 is ENHRY and CDR2 is SYGVKD.

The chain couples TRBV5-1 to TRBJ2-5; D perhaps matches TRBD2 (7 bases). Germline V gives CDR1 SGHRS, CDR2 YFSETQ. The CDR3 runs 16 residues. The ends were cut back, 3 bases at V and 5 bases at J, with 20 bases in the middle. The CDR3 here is CASSSPPGGLWETQYF. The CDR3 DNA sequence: TGCGCCAGCAGCTCACCCCCGGGGGGCCTTTGGGAGACCCAGTACTTC.

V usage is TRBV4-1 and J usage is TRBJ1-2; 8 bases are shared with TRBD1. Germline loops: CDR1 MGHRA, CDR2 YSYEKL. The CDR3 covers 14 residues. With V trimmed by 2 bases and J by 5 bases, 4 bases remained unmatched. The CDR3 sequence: CASSQSQGAYGYTF. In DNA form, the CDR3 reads TGCGCCAGCAGCCAATCTCAGGGGGCGTATGGCTACACCTTC.

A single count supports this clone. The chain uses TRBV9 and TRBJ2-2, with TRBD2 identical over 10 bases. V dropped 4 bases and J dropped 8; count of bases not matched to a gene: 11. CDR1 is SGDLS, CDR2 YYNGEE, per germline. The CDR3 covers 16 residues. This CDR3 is CASSLPPSGGGGELFF. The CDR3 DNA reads TGTGCCAGCAGCCTTCCTCCTAGCGGGGGCGGAGGGGAGCTGTTTTTT.

CDR3 nucleotide sequence: TGTGCCATCAGTGAGGACACCCTGAACACTGAAGCTTTCTTT. It translates to CAISEDTLNTEAFF. This rearrangement joins TRBV10-3 to TRBJ1-1; D not resolved. There are 14 residues in the CDR3. Trimming removed 2 bases from V and 0 bases from J, with 7 bases in between. Germline V CDR1 and CDR2: ENHRY, SYGVKD.

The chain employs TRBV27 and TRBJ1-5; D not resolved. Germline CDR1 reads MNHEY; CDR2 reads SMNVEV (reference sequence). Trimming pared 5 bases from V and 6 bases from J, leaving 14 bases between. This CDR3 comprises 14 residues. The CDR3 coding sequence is TGTGCCAGCAGTCCCCTTCTGCCACCTCAGCCCCAGCATTTT. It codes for CASSPLLPPQPQHF.

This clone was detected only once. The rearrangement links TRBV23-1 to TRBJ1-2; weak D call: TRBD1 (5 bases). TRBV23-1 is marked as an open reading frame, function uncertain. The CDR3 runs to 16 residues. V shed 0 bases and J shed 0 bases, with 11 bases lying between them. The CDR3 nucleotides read TGCGCCAGCAGTCAATCTAATACCAGGGCTAACTATGGCTACACCTTC. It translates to CASSQSNTRANYGYTF.

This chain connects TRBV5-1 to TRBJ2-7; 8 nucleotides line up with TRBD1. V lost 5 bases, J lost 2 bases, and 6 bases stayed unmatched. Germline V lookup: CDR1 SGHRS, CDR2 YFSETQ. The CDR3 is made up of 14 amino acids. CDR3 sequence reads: CASSYGTGPYEQYF. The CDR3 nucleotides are TGCGCCAGCAGTTACGGGACAGGACCCTACGAGCAGTACTTC.

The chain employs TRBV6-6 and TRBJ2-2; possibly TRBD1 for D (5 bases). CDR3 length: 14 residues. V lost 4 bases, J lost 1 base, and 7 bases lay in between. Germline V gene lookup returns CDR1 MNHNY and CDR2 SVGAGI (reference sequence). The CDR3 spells CASSLRGNTGELFF. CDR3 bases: TGTGCCAGCAGTTTAAGGGGGAACACCGGGGAGCTGTTTTTT.

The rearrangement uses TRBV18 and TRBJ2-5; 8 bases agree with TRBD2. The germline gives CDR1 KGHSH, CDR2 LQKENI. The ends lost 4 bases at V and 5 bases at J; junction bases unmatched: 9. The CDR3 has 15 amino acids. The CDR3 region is CASSLISGSKETQYF. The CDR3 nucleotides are TGTGCCAGCTCACTTATAAGCGGGAGTAAGGAGACCCAGTACTTC.

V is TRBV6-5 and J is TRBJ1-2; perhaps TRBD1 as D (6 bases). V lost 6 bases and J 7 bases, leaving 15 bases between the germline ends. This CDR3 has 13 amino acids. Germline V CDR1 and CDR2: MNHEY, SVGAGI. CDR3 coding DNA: TGTGCCAGCAGGCGGGGGCAGTTGGCTGGCTACACCTTC. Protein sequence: CASRRGQLAGYTF.

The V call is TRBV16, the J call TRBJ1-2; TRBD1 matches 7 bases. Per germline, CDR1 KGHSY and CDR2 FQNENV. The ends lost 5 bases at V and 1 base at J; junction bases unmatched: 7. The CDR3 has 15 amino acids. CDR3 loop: CASSYGTDNNYGYTF. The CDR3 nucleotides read TGTGCCAGCAGCTACGGGACAGATAATAACTATGGCTACACCTTC.

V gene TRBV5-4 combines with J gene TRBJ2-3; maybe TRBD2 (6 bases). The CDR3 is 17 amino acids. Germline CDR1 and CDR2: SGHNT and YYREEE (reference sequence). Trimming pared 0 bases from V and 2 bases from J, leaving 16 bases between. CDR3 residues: CASSLDGGGGVTDTQYF. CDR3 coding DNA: TGTGCCAGCAGCTTGGACGGGGGTGGAGGTGTCACAGATACGCAGTATTTT.

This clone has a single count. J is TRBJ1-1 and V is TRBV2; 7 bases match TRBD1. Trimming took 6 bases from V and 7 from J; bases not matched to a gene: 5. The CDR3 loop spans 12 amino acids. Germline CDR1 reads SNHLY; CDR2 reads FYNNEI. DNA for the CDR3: TGTGCCAGCAGGAGGGACAGCCTTGAAGCTTTCTTT. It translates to CASRRDSLEAFF. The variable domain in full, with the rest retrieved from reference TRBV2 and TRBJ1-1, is EPEVTQTPSHQVTQMGQEVILRCVPISNHLYFYWYRQILGQKVEFLVSFYNNEISEKSEIFDDQFSVERPDGSNFTLKIRSTKLEDSAMYFCASRRDSLEAFFGQGTRLTVV.

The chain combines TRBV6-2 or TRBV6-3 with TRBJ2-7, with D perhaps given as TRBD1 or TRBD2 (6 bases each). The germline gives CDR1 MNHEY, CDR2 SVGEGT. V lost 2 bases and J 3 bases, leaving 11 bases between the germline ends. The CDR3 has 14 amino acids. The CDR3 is CASSYAGQGYEQYV. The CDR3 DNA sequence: TGTGCCAGCAGTTACGCGGGACAAGGCTACGAGCAGTACGTC.